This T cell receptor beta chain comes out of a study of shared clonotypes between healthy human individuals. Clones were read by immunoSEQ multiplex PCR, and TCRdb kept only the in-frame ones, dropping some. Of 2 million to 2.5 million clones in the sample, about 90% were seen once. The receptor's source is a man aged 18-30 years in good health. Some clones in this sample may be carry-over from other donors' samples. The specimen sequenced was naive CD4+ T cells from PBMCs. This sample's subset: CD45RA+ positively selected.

The CDR3 protein is CASSLGQGNGELFF. The DNA for the CDR3 is TGCGCCAGCAGCTTGGGGCAGGGGAACGGGGAGCTGTTTTTT. The rearrangement joins TRBV5-1 to TRBJ2-2; a possible D gene is TRBD1 (6 bases). V lost 0 bases, J lost 7 bases, and 10 bases lay in between. This CDR3 has 14 amino acids. The V gene's germline CDR1 is SGHRS and CDR2 YFSETQ.